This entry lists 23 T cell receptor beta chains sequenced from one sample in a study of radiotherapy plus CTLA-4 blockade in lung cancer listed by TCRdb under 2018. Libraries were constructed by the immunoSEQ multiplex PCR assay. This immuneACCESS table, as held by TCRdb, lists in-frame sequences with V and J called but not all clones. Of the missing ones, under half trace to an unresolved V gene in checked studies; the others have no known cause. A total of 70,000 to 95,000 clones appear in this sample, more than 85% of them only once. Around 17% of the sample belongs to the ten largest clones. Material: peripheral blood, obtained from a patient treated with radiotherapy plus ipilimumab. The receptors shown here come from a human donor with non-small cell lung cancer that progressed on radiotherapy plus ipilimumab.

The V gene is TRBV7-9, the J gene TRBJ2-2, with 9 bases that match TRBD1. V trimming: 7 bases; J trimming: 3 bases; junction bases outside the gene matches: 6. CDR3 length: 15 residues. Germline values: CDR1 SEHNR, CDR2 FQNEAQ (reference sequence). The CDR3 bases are TGTGCCAGCACCCGGACAGGGGTCGACACCGGGGAGCTGTTTTTT. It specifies CASTRTGVDTGELFF.

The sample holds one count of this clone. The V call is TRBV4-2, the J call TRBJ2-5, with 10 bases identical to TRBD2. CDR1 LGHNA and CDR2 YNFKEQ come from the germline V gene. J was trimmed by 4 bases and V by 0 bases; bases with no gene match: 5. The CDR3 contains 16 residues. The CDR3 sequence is CASSQDPPSGGETQYF. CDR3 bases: TGTGCCAGCAGCCAAGACCCCCCTAGCGGGGGAGAGACCCAGTACTTC.

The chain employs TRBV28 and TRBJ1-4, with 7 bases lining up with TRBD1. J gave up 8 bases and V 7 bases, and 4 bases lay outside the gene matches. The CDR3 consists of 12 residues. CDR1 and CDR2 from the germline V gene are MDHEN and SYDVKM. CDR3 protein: CASTATGEKLFF. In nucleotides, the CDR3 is TGTGCCAGCACCGCGACAGGGGAAAAACTGTTTTTT.

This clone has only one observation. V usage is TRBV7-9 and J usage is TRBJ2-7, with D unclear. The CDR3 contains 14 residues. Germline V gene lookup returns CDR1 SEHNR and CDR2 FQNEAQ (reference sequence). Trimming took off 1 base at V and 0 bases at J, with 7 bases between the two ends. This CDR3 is CASSLGASSYEQYF. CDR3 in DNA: TGTGCCAGCAGCTTAGGAGCCAGCTCCTACGAGCAGTACTTC. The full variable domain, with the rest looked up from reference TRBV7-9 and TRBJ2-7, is DTGVSQNPRHKITKRGQNVTFRCDPISEHNRLYWYRQTLGQGPEFLTYFQNEAQLEKSRLLSDRFSAERPKGSFSTLEIQRTEQGDSAMYLCASSLGASSYEQYFGPGTRLTVT.

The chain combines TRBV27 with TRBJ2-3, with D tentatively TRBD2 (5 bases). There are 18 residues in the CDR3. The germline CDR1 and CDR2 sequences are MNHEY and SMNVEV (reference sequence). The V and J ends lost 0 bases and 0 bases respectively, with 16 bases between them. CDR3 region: CASSLSLPGSSSTDTQYF. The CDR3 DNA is TGTGCCAGCAGTTTATCGCTCCCGGGGTCCTCTAGCACAGATACGCAGTATTTT.

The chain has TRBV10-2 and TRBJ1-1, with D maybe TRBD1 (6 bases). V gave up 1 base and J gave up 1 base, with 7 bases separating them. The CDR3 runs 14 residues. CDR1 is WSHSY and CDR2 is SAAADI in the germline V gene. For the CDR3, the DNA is TGCGCCAGCAGTGAGTTACAGGGGAACACTGAAGCTTTCTTT. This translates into CASSELQGNTEAFF.

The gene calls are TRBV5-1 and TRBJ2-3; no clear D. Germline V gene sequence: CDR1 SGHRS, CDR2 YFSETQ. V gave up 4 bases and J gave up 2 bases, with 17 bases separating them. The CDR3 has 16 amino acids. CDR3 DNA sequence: TGCGCCAGCAGCCTAAAAATGTCCCACAACACAGATACGCAGTATTTT. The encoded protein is CASSLKMSHNTDTQYF.

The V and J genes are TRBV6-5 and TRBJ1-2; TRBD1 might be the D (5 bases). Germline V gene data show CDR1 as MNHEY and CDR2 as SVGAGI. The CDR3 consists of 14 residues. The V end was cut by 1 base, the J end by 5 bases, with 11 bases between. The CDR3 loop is CASSYYSRGYGYTF. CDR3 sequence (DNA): TGTGCCAGCAGTTACTACTCCCGGGGGTATGGCTACACCTTC.

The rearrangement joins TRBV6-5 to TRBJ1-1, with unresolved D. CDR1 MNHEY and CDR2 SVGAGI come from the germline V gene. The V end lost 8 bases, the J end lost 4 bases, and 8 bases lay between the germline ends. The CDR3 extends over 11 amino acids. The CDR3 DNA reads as TGTGCCAGCCATGGGGTCACTGAAGCTTTCTTT. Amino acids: CASHGVTEAFF.

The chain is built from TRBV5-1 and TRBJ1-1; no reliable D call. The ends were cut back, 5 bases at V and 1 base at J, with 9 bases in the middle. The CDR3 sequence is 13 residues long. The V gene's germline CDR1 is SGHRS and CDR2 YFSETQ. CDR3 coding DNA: TGCGCCAGCAGATCGGACCCGAACACTGAAGCTTTCTTT. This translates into CASRSDPNTEAFF.

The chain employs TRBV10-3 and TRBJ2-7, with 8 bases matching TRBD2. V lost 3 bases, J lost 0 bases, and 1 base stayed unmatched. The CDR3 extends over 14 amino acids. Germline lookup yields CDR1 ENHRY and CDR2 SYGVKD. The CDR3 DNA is TGTGCCATCAGTGATGGGACTAGCTCCTACGAGCAGTACTTC. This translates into CAISDGTSSYEQYF.

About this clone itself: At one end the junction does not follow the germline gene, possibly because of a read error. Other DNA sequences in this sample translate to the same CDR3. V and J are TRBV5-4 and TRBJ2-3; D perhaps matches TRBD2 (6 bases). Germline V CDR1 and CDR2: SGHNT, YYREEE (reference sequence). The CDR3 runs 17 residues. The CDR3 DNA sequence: TGTGCCAGCAGCTTGGCGGGGGTGGGTACGAGCACAGATACGCAGTACTTT. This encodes CASSLAGVGTSTDTQYF. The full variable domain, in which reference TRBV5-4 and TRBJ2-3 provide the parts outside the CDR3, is ETGVTQSPTHLIKTRGQQVTLRCSSQSGHNTVSWYQQALGQGPQFIFQYYREEENGRGNFPPRFSGLQFPNYSSELNVNALELDDSALYLCASSLAGVGTSTDTQYFGPGTRLTVL.

DNA of the CDR3: TGTGCCAGCAGCTCGGTTACAGGGGGAATTAATGAGCAGTTCTTC. Its translation is CASSSVTGGINEQFF. The gene calls are TRBV5-4 and TRBJ2-1; 8 positions match TRBD1. Losses at the gene ends were 3 bases for V and 7 bases for J; bases not matched to a gene: 9. Germline assignment: CDR1 SGHNT and CDR2 YYREEE (reference sequence). CDR3 length: 15 residues.

The chain's CDR3 is CASSLVGGYEQYF. In nucleotides, the CDR3 is TGTGCCAGCAGCTTGGTTGGGGGGTACGAGCAGTACTTC. The chain combines TRBV7-2 with TRBJ2-7, with D perhaps matching TRBD2 (6 bases). The CDR3 spans 13 residues. V lost 3 bases and J lost 4, with 10 bases in between. Per germline, CDR1 SGHTA and CDR2 FQGNSA.

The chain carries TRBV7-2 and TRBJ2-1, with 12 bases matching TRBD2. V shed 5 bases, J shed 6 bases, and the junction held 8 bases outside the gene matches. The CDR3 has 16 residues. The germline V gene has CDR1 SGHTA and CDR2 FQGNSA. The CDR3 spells CASSPRTSGISNEQFF. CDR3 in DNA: TGTGCCAGCAGCCCGAGGACTAGCGGGATATCCAATGAGCAGTTCTTC.

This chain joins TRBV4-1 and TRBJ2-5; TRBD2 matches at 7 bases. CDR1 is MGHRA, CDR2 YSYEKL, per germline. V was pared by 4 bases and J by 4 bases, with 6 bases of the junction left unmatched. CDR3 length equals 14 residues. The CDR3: CASSPGASGETQYF. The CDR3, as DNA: TGCGCCAGCAGCCCCGGGGCTAGCGGAGAGACCCAGTACTTC.

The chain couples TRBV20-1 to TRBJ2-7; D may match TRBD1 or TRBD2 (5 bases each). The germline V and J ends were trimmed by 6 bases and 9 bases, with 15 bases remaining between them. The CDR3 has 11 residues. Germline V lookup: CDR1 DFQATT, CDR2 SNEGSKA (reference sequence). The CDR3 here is CSAPEGLGQYF. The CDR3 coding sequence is TGCAGTGCCCCCGAGGGGTTGGGGCAGTACTTC.

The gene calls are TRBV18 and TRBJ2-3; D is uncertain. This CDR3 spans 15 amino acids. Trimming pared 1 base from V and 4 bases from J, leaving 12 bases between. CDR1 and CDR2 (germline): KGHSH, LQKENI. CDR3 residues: CASSPLMRGADTQYF. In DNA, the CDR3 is TGTGCCAGCTCACCACTAATGAGAGGCGCAGATACGCAGTATTTT.

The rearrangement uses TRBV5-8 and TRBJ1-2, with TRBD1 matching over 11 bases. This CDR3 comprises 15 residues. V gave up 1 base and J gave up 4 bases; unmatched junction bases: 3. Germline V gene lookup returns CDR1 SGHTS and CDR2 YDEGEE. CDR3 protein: CASSLKGTGGYGYTF. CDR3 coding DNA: TGTGCCAGCAGCTTGAAGGGGACAGGGGGCTATGGCTACACCTTC. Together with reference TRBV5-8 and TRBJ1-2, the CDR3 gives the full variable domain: EAGVTQSPTHLIKTRGQQATLRCSPISGHTSVYWYQQALGLGLQFLLWYDEGEERNRGNFPPRFSGRQFPNYSSELNVNALELEDSALYLCASSLKGTGGYGYTFGSGTRLTVV.

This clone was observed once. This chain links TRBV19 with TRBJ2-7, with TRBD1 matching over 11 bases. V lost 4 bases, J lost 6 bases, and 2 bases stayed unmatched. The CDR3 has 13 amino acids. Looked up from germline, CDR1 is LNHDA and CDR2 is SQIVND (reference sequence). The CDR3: CASSTGTGGEQYF. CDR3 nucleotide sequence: TGTGCCAGTAGTACCGGGACAGGGGGCGAGCAGTACTTC.

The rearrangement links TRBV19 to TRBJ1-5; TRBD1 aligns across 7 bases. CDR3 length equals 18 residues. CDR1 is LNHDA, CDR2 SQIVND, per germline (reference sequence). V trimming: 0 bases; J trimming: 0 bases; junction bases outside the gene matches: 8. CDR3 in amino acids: CASSIDRGGGASNQPQHF. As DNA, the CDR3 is TGTGCCAGTAGTATAGATCGTGGAGGGGGCGCTAGCAATCAGCCCCAGCATTTT. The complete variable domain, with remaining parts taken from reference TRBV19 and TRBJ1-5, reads DGGITQSPKYLFRKEGQNVTLSCEQNLNHDAMYWYRQDPGQGLRLIYYSQIVNDFQKGDIAEGYSVSREKKESFPLTVTSAQKNPTAFYLCASSIDRGGGASNQPQHFGDGTRLSIL.

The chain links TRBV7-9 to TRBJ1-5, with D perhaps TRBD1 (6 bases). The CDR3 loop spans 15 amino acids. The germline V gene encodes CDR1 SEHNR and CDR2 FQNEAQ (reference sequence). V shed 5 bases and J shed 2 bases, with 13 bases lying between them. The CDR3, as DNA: TGTGCCAGCAGCCCTACTCACAGGGGCAATCAGCCCCAGCATTTT. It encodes CASSPTHRGNQPQHF.

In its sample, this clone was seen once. The CDR3 nucleotides are TGTGCCAGCAGCGTAGCTGTAGGGAGCACAGATACGCAGTATTTT. Translated: CASSVAVGSTDTQYF. The chain is built from TRBV9 and TRBJ2-3; D gene uncertain. CDR1 is SGDLS and CDR2 is YYNGEE in the germline V gene. Deletions cut 0 bases from V and 0 bases from J, with 8 bases between. This CDR3 is 15 amino acids long. Together with reference TRBV9 and TRBJ2-3, the CDR3 gives the full variable domain: DSGVTQTPKHLITATGQRVTLRCSPRSGDLSVYWYQQSLDQGLQFLIQYYNGEERAKGNILERFSAQQFPDLHSELNLSSLELGDSALYFCASSVAVGSTDTQYFGPGTRLTVL.